Presented here are 6 T cell receptor beta chains from one specimen sequenced in a study of blood T cell repertoires in COVID-19. Some clones are missing from TCRdb's copy, which holds only in-frame ones; the method was immunoSEQ multiplex PCR. Here the sample spans a few hundred thousand clones, 86% being singletons. Sample: PBMCs or T cells enriched from blood (not recorded which). The receptors stem from a woman aged 25 to 45 who had been exposed to COVID-19.

The genes are TRBV18 and TRBJ1-3, with 8 nucleotides matching TRBD1. V was clipped by 5 bases and J by 4 bases; unmatched bases: 4. The germline V gene encodes CDR1 KGHSH and CDR2 LQKENI. The CDR3 is made up of 14 amino acids. CDR3 nucleotide sequence: TGTGCCAGCTCAGCCGACAGGGGCGGAAACACCATATATTTT. As protein: CASSADRGGNTIYF.

The genes are TRBV11-2 and TRBJ2-2, with 9 bases aligning to TRBD1. Germline-derived CDR1 and CDR2 are SGHAT and FQNNGV. The CDR3 has 14 residues. Unmatched junction bases numbered 1, after V lost 4 bases and J lost 4 bases. CDR3 coding DNA: TGTGCCAGCAGCTCGGGACAGGGCACCGGGGAGCTGTTTTTT. Its translation: CASSSGQGTGELFF.

V usage is TRBV5-1 and J usage is TRBJ2-7; possibly TRBD1 for D (6 bases). Trimming stripped 1 base from V and 6 bases from J, with 14 bases between. Germline V gives CDR1 SGHRS, CDR2 YFSETQ. This CDR3 region has 14 residues. The CDR3 loop reads CASSLTGMIGEQYF. As DNA, the CDR3 is TGCGCCAGCAGCTTGACAGGGATGATTGGCGAGCAGTACTTC.

This clone was seen only once. V is TRBV29-1 and J is TRBJ2-7, with D hard to call. The CDR3 length is 11 residues. Per germline, CDR1 SQVTM and CDR2 ANQGSEA. The V end lost 0 bases, the J end lost 6 bases, and 6 bases lay between the germline ends. CDR3 nucleotide sequence: TGCAGCGTTGAAGACTTTTCCGAGCAGTACTTC. This sequence encodes CSVEDFSEQYF.

The genes are TRBV10-3 and TRBJ1-1; 7 bases are shared with TRBD1. J lost 5 bases, V lost 7 bases, and 10 bases had no gene match. The CDR3 consists of 14 residues. Germline values: CDR1 ENHRY, CDR2 SYGVKD. CDR3 protein: CAITLDRDGTEAFF. Here the CDR3 DNA reads TGTGCCATCACCCTTGACAGGGATGGGACTGAAGCTTTCTTT.

The gene calls are TRBV6-5 and TRBJ1-3, with TRBD1 as a possible D gene (6 bases). The ends were cut back, 6 bases at V and 0 bases at J, with 12 bases in the middle. This CDR3 is built from 15 residues. CDR1 and CDR2 from the germline V gene are MNHEY and SVGAGI. The CDR3 nucleotides are TGTGCCAGCAGAGACCGGGACACCTCTGGAAACACCATATATTTT. This encodes CASRDRDTSGNTIYF.